The clone carrying this TCR beta chain has a handful of counts. What it binds is unknown. This sample was included in a study of response to subunit inactivated influenza vaccine. Study-level findings and limits: The study's authors posited that every seasonal influenza vaccination enlists few new T cells.

CDR1 MNHEY and CDR2 SMNVEV come from the germline V gene (reference sequence). Trimming left V 10 bases short and J 0 bases short, with 16 bases between. There are 15 residues in the CDR3. TCRdb analysed the RT-PCR reads with MiXCR anew, one entry per CDR3 protein. The data contain 500,000 or so distinct CDR3 sequences, about 17% of them seen just once; the ten biggest clones take up about 3%. This receptor was obtained from a man aged 50-75 years who received an inactivated influenza vaccine. This material consisted of CD4+ T cells sorted from PBMCs, taken around 25 months after vaccination. This chain links TRBV27 with TRBJ1-5; D not resolved. The CDR3 region has the DNA TGTGCCACTATGCTGACGGCGTATAGCAATCAGCCCCAGCATTTT. It translates to CATMLTAYSNQPQHF.